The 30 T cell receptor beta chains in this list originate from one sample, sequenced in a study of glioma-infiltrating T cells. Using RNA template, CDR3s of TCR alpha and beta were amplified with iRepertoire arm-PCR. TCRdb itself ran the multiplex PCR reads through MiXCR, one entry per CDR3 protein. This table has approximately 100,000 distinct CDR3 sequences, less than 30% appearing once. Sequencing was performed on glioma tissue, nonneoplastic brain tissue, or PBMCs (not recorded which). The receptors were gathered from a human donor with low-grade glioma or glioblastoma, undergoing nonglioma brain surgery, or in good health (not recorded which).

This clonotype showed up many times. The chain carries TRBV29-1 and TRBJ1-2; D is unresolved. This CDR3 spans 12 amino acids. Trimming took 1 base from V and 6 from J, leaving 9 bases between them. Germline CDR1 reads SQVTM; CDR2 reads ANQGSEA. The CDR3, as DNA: TGCAGCGTTGAAGGACCCCCCAATGGCTACACCTTC. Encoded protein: CSVEGPPNGYTF.

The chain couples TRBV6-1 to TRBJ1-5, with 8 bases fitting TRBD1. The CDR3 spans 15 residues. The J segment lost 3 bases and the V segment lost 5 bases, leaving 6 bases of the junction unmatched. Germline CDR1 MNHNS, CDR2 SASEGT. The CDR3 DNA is TGTGCCAGCAGTTCCCGGACAGGGAACAATCAGCCCCAGCATTTT. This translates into CASSSRTGNNQPQHF.

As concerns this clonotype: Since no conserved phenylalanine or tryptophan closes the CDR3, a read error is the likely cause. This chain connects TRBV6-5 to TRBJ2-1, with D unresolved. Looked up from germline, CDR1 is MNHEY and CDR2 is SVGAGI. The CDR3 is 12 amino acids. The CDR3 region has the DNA TGTACCAGCAGTTATATGAACAATGAGCAGTTCTAC. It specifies CTSSYMNNEQFY.

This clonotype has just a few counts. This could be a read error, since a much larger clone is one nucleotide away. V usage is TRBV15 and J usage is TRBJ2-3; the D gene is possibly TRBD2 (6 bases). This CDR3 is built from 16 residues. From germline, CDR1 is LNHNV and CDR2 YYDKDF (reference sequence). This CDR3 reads CATSTRGWGVPDAQYF. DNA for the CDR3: TGTGCCACCAGCACTCGTGGCTGGGGGGTTCCAGATGCGCAGTATTTT. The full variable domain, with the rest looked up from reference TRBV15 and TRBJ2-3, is DAMVIQNPRYQVTQFGKPVTLSCSQTLNHNVMYWYQQKSSQAPKLLFHYYDKDFNNEADTPDNFQSRRPNTSFCFLDIRSPGLGDTAMYLCATSTRGWGVPDAQYFGPGTRLTVL.

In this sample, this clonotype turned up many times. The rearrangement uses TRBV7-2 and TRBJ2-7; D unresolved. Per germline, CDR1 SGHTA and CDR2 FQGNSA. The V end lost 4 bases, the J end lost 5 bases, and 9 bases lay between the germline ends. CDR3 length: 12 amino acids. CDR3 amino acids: CASSYDQNEQYF. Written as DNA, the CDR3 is TGTGCCAGCAGCTACGATCAGAACGAGCAGTACTTC. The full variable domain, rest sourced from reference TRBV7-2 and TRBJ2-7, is GAGVSQSPSNKVTEKGKDVELRCDPISGHTALYWYRQSLGQGLEFLIYFQGNSAPDKSGLPSDRFSAERTGGSVSTLTIQRTQQEDSAVYLCASSYDQNEQYFGPGTRLTVT.

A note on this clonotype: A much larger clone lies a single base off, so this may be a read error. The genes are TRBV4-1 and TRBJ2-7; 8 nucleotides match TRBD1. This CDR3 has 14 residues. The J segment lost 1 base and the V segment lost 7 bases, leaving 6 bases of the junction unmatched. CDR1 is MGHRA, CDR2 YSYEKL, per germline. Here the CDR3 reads CASNQGQVSYEQYF. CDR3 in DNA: TGCGCCAGCAACCAGGGACAGGTTTCCTACGAGCAGTACTTC.

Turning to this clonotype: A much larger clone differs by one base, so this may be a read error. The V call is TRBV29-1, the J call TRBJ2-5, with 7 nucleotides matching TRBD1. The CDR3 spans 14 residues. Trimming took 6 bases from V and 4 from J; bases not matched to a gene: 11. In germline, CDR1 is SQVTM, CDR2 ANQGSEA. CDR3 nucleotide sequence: TGCAGCGTAGCACCCGGGGCAGGGGGAGAGACCCAGTACTTC. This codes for CSVAPGAGGETQYF.

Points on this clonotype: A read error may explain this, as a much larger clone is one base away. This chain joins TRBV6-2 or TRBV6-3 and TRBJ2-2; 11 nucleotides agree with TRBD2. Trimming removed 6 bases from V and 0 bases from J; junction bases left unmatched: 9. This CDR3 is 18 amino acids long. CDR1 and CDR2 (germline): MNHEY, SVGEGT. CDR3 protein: CASRVPQTSGANTGELFF. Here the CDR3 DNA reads TGTGCCAGCAGGGTCCCCCAGACTAGCGGGGCGAACACCGGGGAGCTGTTTTTT.

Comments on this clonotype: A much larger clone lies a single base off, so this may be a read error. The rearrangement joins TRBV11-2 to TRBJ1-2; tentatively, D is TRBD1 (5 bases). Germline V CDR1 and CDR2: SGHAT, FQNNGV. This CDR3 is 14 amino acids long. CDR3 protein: CASSEQDSSYVYTF. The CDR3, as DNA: TGTGCCAGCAGTGAACAGGATTCAAGCTATGTCTACACCTTC.

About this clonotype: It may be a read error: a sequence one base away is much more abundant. The chain's CDR3 is CASSLCREGYEQYF. DNA for the CDR3: TGTGCCAGCAGCTTATGTCGGGAGGGCTACGAGCAGTACTTC. The V call is TRBV7-6, the J call TRBJ2-7; 8 bases match TRBD2. J gave up 3 bases and V 2 bases, and 3 bases lay outside the gene matches. Germline V CDR1 and CDR2: SGHVS, FNYEAQ. This CDR3 comprises 14 residues. Together with reference TRBV7-6 and TRBJ2-7, the CDR3 gives the full variable domain: GAGVSQSPRYKVTKRGQDVALRCDPISGHVSLYWYRQALGQGPEFLTYFNYEAQQDKSGLPNDRFSAERPEGSISTLTIQRTEQRDSAMYRCASSLCREGYEQYFGPGTRLTVT.

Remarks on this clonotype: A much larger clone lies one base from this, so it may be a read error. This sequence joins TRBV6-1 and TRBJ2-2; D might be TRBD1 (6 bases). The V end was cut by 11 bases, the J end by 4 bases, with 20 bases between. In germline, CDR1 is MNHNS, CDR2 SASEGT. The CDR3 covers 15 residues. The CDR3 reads CAASDRGQLTGELFF. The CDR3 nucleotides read TGTGCCGCCAGTGACCGAGGACAGCTCACCGGGGAGCTGTTTTTT.

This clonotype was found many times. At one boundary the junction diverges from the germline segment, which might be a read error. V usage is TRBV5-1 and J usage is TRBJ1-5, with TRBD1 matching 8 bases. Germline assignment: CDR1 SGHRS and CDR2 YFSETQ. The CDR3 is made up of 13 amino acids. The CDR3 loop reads CASSPQGDQPQHF. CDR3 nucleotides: TGTGCCAGCAGTCCACAGGGGGACCAGCCCCAGCATTTT. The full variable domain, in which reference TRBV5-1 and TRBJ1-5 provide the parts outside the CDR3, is KAGVTQTPRYLIKTRGQQVTLSCSPISGHRSVSWYQQTPGQGLQFLFEYFSETQRNKGNFPGRFSGRQFSNSRSEMNVSTLELGDSALYLCASSPQGDQPQHFGDGTRLSIL.

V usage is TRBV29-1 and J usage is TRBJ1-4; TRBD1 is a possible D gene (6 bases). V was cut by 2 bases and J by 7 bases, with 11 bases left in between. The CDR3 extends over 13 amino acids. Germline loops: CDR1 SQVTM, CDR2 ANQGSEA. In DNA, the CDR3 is TGCAGCGTTGAAAAAGGGGGTGGTGAAAAACTGTTTTTT. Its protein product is CSVEKGGGEKLFF. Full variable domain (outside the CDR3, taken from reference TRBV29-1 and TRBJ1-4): SAVISQKPSRDICQRGTSLTIQCQVDSQVTMMFWYRQQPGQSLTLIATANQGSEATYESGFVIDKFPISRPNLTFSTLTVSNMSPEDSSIYLCSVEKGGGEKLFFGSGTQLSVL.

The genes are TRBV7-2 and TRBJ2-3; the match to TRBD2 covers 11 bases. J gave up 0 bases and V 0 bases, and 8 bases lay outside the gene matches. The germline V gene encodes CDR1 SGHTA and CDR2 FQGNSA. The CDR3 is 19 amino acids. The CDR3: CASSLAGSSGGASTDTQYF. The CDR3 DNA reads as TGTGCCAGCAGCTTAGCTGGAAGTAGCGGGGGGGCTAGCACAGATACGCAGTATTTT.

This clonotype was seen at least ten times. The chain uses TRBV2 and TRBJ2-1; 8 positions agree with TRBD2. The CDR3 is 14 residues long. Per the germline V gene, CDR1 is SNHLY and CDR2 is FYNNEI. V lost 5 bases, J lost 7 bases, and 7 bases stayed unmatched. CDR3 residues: CASSSSGGYNEQFF. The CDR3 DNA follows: TGTGCCAGCAGTTCCAGCGGGGGCTATAATGAGCAGTTCTTC.

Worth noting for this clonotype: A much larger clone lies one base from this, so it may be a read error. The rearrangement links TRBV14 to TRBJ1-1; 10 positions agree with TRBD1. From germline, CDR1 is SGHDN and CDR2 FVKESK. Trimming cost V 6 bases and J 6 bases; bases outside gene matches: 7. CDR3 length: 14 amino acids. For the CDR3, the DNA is TGTGCCAGCAGTTCCCGACAGGGGGCCGCTGAAGCTTTCTTT. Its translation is CASSSRQGAAEAFF.

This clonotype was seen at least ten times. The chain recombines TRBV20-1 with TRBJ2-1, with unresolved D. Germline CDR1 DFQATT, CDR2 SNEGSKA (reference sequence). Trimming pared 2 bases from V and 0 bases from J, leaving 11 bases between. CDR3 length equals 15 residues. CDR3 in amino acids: CSARSPPSSYNEQFF. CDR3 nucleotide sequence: TGCAGTGCTAGATCTCCACCTAGCTCCTACAATGAGCAGTTCTTC.

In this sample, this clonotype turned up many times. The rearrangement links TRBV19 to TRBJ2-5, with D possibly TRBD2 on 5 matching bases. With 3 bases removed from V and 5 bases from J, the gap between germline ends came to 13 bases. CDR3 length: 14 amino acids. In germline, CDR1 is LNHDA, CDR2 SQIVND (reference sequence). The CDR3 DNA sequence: TGTGCCAGTAGTATCTTGGCTAGCCGGGAGACCCAGTACTTC. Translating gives CASSILASRETQYF.

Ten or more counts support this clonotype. CDR3 residues: CASSFSSGSEQYF. DNA of the CDR3: TGTGCCAGCAGTTTCTCTAGCGGGAGTGAGCAGTATTTT. The genes are TRBV6-2 or TRBV6-3 and TRBJ2-3, with 10 nucleotides matching TRBD2. The V segment lost 4 bases and the J segment 11 bases; nucleotides outside the gene matches: 6. Germline V gene sequence: CDR1 MNHEY, CDR2 SVGEGT. The CDR3 loop spans 13 amino acids.

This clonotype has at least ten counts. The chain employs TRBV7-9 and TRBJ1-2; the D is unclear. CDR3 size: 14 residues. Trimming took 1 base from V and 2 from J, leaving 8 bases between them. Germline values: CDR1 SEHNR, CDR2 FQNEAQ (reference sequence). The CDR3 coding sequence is TGTGCCAGCAGCTTAGTTGACGGGAACTATGGCTACACCTTC. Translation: CASSLVDGNYGYTF.

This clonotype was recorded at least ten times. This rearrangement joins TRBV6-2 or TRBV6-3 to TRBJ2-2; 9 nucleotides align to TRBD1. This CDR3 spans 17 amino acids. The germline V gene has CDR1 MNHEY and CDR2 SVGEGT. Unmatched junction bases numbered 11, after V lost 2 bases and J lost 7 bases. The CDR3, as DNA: TGTGCCAGCAGTTACGTCCCAGGACAGGGGATTGACGGGGAGCTGTTTTTT. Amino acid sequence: CASSYVPGQGIDGELFF.

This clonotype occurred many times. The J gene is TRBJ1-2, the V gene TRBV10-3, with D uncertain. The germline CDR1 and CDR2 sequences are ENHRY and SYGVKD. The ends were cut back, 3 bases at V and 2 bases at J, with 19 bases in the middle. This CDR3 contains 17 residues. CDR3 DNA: TGTGCCATCAGTGACCCAGACCAGACCCAGACGAACTATGGCTACACCTTC. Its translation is CAISDPDQTQTNYGYTF.

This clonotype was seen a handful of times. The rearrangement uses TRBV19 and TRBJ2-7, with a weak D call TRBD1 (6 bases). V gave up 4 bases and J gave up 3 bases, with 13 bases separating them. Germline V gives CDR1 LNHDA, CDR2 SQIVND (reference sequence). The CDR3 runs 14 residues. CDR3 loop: CASSSDRFNYEQYF. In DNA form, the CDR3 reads TGTGCCAGTAGTAGCGACAGGTTCAACTACGAGCAGTACTTC.

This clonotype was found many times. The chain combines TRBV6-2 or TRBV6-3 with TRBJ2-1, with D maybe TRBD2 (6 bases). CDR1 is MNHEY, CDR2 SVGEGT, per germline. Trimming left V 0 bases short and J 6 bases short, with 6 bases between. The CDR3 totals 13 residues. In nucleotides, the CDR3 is TGTGCCAGCAGTTACTCACTAGCCAATGAGCAGTTCTTC. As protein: CASSYSLANEQFF.

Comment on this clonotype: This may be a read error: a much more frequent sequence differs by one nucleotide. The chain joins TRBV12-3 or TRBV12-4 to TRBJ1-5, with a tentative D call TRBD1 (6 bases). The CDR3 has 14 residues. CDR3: CASSQQGSNKPQHF. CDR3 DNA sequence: TGTGCCAGCAGTCAACAGGGTAGCAATAAGCCCCAGCATTTT.

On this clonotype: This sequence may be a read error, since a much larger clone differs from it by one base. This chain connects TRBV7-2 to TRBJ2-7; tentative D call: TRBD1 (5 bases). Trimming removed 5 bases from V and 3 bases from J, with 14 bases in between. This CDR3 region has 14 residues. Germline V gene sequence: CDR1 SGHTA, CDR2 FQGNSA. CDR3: CASSPKYRRYEQYF. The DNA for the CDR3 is TGTGCCAGCAGCCCAAAGTACAGGCGCTACGAGCAGTACTTC.

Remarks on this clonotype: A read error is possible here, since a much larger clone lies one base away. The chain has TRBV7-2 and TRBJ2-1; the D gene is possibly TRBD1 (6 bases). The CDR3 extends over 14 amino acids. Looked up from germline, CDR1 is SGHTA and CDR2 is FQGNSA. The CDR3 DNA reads TGTGCCAGCAGCTCGGCCGGACAGTACAATGAGCAGATCTTC. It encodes CASSSAGQYNEQIF.

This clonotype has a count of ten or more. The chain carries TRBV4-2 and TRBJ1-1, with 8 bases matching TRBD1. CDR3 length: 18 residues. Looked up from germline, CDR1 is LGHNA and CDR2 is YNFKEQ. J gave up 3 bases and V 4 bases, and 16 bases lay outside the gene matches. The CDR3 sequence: CASSPLGTRGPGDTEAFF. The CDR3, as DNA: TGTGCCAGCAGCCCCCTTGGGACCAGGGGGCCGGGGGACACTGAAGCTTTCTTT.

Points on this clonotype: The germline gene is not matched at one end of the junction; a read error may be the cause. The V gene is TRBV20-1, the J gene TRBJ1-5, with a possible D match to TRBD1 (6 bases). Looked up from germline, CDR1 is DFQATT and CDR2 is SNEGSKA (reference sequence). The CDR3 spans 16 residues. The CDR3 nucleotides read TGCAGTGCGCCTGACGCCAGAGGACAGTTCAATCAGCCCCATCATTTT. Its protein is CSAPDARGQFNQPHHF.

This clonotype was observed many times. The CDR3: CASSQTRTYGYTF. CDR3 bases: TGTGCCAGCAGCCAAACCCGGACATACGGCTACACCTTC. The genes are TRBV12-3 or TRBV12-4 and TRBJ1-2, with TRBD1 as a possible D gene (5 bases). CDR3 length: 13 residues. Trimming took 6 bases from V and 8 from J, leaving 16 bases between them.